This T cell receptor beta chain stems from a study of T-cell reconstitution after alpha-beta-depleted transplantation in children. This clonotype occurred many times. The CDR3 has 15 residues. V dropped 4 bases and J dropped 5; count of bases not matched to a gene: 10. CDR1 and CDR2 (germline): MNHEY, SMNVEV (reference sequence). Unique molecular identifiers were used to barcode this TCRbeta library. TCRdb analysed the PCR reads with MiXCR anew, one entry per CDR3 protein. The table includes around 240,000 distinct CDR3 sequences, approximately 8.9% detected once. The chain uses TRBV27 and TRBJ1-2; TRBD1 matches 7 bases. The sample here was PBMCs, mostly from graft donor cells, taken 180 days after TCRalphabeta/CD19-depleted stem cell transplant. The source of this sequence is a male patient between 5 and 17 years old who had a stem cell transplant for acute lymphoblastic leukemia, so the T cells may come from the graft donor. The CDR3: CASSYLARGSYGYTF. Written as DNA, the CDR3 is TGTGCCAGCAGTTATCTAGCCAGGGGGTCTTATGGCTACACCTTC.